Detailed here is one T cell receptor beta chain. The entry originates in a study of T cells in Graves' hyperthyroidism and ophthalmopathy. V dropped 5 bases and J dropped 4 bases, with 12 bases sitting between them. Germline loops: CDR1 LNHDA, CDR2 SQIVND (reference sequence). CDR3 length equals 14 residues. The authors deemed Graves' hyperthyroidism stable absent ophthalmopathy progression within 18 months. Patients aged 18 to 65 had newly diagnosed hyperthyroidism that had lasted under 2 months. Amplification targeted TCR beta CDR3 regions from RNA transcripts. The HTBI set primed first-round TCR CDR3 RT-PCR. One entry per CDR3 protein results from TCRdb running MiXCR on the multiplex PCR reads. The table shows a few hundred thousand distinct CDR3 sequences, with approximately 25% occurring only once.

Sequencing was performed on blood. This clonotype originated in a man aged 50 to 60 with Graves' hyperthyroidism. The chain couples TRBV19 to TRBJ2-1, with D possibly TRBD1 on 5 matching bases. The CDR3 bases are TGTGCCAGTAGTCTTCAGGGCTATTACAATGAGCAGTTCTTC. Its protein product is CASSLQGYYNEQFF.